This T cell receptor beta chain was recovered during a study of shared clonotypes between healthy human individuals (dated by TCRdb to the early 2020s). Concerning the study at large: Two women and a few men aged 18 to 49 years were included in the cohort. The study deeply sequenced blood TCR repertoires of five healthy adults to estimate repertoire size and the extent of clonotype sharing between individuals. Between about 0.8 and 9 billion PBMCs per donor were obtained by leukapheresis. Libraries were prepared and TCR repertoires were sequenced by different laboratories using diverse techniques, in order to increase sequencing depth and limit assay-specific biases. Per donor, three plates each were used for CD4 naive and CD4 memory, two for CD8 naive, and one for CD8 memory.

There are 11 amino acids in the CDR3, from cysteine to phenylalanine inclusive. Only the CDR3 part of the read is kept: 33 bases, read in frame from the first base. V gives up 5 bases and J gives up 3 bases, and the segment between their germline ends measures 8 bases. CDR1 is given as SQVTM and CDR2 as ANQGSEA, both from the germline V gene. Using the deep immunoSEQ assay, TCR CDR3 regions were amplified from genomic DNA by multiplex PCR. Genomic DNA extracted from each cell subset was distributed evenly over all wells of several immunoSEQ 96-well plates, and each plate served as one replicate. Each replicate PCR for sorted subsets received roughly 200 ng genomic DNA, equal to some 32,000 T cell genomes. Purified libraries were quantified with a Qubit 3.0 fluorometer, sized on a Bioanalyzer 2100, and re-quantified with the KAPA Library Quantification kit. Each immunoSEQ 96-well plate was sequenced on its own single-read 150-cycle Illumina NextSeq 550 flow cell. As for how the authors treated the data: The immunoSEQ output contained only junctional sequences without quality scores, so filtering could not match that applied to full-length reads. To assign V/J genes and CDR3, sequences were annotated against IMGT germline references using PyIR, a Python wrapper for IgBLAST v1.9. Reads were removed for weak V/J assignments (E-value above 1e-6), missing CDR3, stop codons, out-of-frame junctions, or ambiguous translated residues. V3J clonotypes were defined as sequences sharing an identical inferred V gene, J gene, and CDR3 amino acid sequence. To compute the percentage overlap between repertoires, the number of shared unique clonotypes was divided by the size of the smaller repertoire. Three approaches were used to assess repertoire richness: RTK rarefaction, the Chao1 estimator, and Recon v2.1 estimates of unobserved clonotypes. For all TCRbeta clonotypes obtained by the gDNA method from several donors, generation probabilities were computed with OLGA. TCRdb carries this immuneACCESS record with in-frame sequences only. Its versions omit some clonotypes, under half of them owing to an unresolved V gene in the studies checked, with the rest unexplained. V and J calls and clone size are copied from that table; D and trimming were computed from the DNA. This sample is represented by roughly 2,000,000 clones; just under 95% of them were singletons. About 1.7% of the sample goes to the ten largest clones.

For the CD8 naive samples, CD45RO-negative cells were positively selected for CCR7, yielding a CD45RA+CCR7+ population from which TemRA cells were excluded. The donors were healthy, HIV-negative adults with no recently reported acute infections or vaccinations. Every donor was a Caucasian adult living in Nashville, Tennessee, USA. Blood was obtained by leukapheresis, after which PBMCs were separated by Ficoll-Histopaque density gradient centrifugation and cryopreserved in liquid nitrogen vapor phase. Analytical flow cytometry was used to check the purity and quantity of each magnetically sorted T cell population. Each sorted fraction had its genomic DNA isolated and then quantified by UV absorbance on a Nanodrop 2000c. About this clone: Its antigen is unknown. No qualities accompany the bases; no much larger clone lies one base away.

Study-level results and caveats: Based on pairwise subsampling, the degree of clonotype sharing among donors was expected to be affected by sequencing depth. Only blood was sampled, and tissue TCR repertoires likely differ from those in blood. Because the study included a small number of donors, the genetic and exposure-history diversity represented was limited. Naive subsets generally had larger estimated clonotype richness than memory subsets. Rarefaction of sorted-subset datasets indicated incomplete sequencing despite the large sequencing depth. Higher generation probabilities were observed for clonotypes shared by all four sorted-subset donors than for non-shared clonotypes. Around 5% of naive CD4, around 4% of naive CD8, 2% to 2.5% of memory CD4, and 0.4% of memory CD8 clonotypes were shared across a few donors.

The receptor was isolated from a man aged 18 to 30 in good health. Some clones in this sample may be carry-over from other donors' samples. The source material was naive CD8+ T cells from PBMCs. The cell subset or site label for this specimen denotes: CD45RA+CCR7+. Rearrangement joined TRBV29-1 to TRBJ2-7; D gene: possibly TRBD1, on 5 matching bases. The CDR3 sequence is CSVLGVYEQYF. The nucleotide sequence reads TGCAGCGTTCTAGGGGTCTACGAGCAGTACTTC.